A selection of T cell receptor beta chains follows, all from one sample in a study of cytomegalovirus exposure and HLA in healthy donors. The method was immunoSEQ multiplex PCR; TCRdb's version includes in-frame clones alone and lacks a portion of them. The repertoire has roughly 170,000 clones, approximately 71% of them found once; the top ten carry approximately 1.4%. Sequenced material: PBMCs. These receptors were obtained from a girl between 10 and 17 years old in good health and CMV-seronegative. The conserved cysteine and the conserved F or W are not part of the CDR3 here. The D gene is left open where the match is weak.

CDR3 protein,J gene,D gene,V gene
ASSPGQRGGEQY,TRBJ2-7,NA,TRBV5-1
ASSSRDSAYEQY,TRBJ2-7,TRBD1,TRBV5-4
ASSLGGQVRDYEQY,TRBJ2-7,TRBD1,TRBV5-5
ASSLDWGHTGELF,TRBJ2-2,NA,TRBV5-1
SVGRESRDPMGTEAF,TRBJ1-1,NA,TRBV29-1
ASSDYGDTGELF,TRBJ2-2,NA,TRBV6-4
TSSHPSGGFREQY,TRBJ2-7,NA,TRBV1
ASSPRTSGRSYEQY,TRBJ2-7,TRBD2,TRBV4-1
ASSFQQGALRNYGYT,TRBJ1-2,TRBD1,TRBV5-4
SVRDRWNTEAF,TRBJ1-1,TRBD1,TRBV29-1
ASSIWTTSSSPLH,TRBJ1-6,NA,TRBV5-1
ASSQVASGGGDDTQY,TRBJ2-3,TRBD2,TRBV4-1
ASSYSGGGWYEQY,TRBJ2-7,NA,TRBV6-6
ASRAYPNEKLF,TRBJ1-4,NA,TRBV6-1
ASSQLARETQY,TRBJ2-5,TRBD2,TRBV5-1
ASSLDGQGYGYT,TRBJ1-2,NA,TRBV5-1
ASSSTYRGREQY,TRBJ2-7,TRBD1,TRBV13
ASSLKGQGYGYT,TRBJ1-2,NA,TRBV5-4
ASSTGRQGATGELF,TRBJ2-2,TRBD1,TRBV5-1
ASSQDEASTDTQY,TRBJ2-3,NA,TRBV4-1
ASSLQAELTDTQY,TRBJ2-3,NA,TRBV9
ASSLVQTGEETQY,TRBJ2-5,NA,TRBV2
AISDTYGYT,TRBJ1-2,NA,TRBV10-3
ASSLGGGNQPQH,TRBJ1-5,NA,TRBV5-4
ASSIGLEETQY,TRBJ2-5,TRBD2,TRBV19
ASASVWGGQPQH,TRBJ1-5,NA,TRBV6-4
ASSLGMQGGTDTQY,TRBJ2-3,TRBD1,TRBV5-1
SVVARENSEAF,TRBJ1-1,NA,TRBV29-1
ASSPRDFRQETQY,TRBJ2-5,NA,TRBV11-2
AYIRGSGNTEAF,TRBJ1-1,NA,TRBV30
ASSLGDRANSPLH,TRBJ1-6,TRBD1,TRBV5-1
ASSLFGATEAF,TRBJ1-1,NA,TRBV5-6
ASSLQGYTEAF,TRBJ1-1,NA,TRBV28